One and the same sample provided the 8 T cell receptor beta chains below, sequenced in a study of T cell changes during pregnancy in multiple sclerosis (dated by TCRdb to about 2019). The library relied on the immunoSEQ multiplex PCR assay. TCRdb obtained this table from immuneACCESS and retained in-frame rearrangements with V and J assigned. These tables miss some clones; where compared with another copy, unresolved V genes account for less than half of the shortfall, and the remainder is unexplained. The sample table shows around 49,000 clones, and about 90% are seen once. The top ten clones comprise about 5.1% of the sample. The sample consisted of peripheral blood, taken after pregnancy. The receptors were sampled from a female donor in good health, enrolled as a control in a pregnancy study.

CDR3 in amino acids: CATSRDRGLLYEQYF. CDR3 bases: TGTGCCACCAGCAGAGATCGAGGCCTACTCTACGAGCAGTACTTC. The chain combines TRBV15 with TRBJ2-7; D is uncertain. Trimming cost V 0 bases and J 3 bases, with 12 bases left between them. Germline lookup yields CDR1 LNHNV and CDR2 YYDKDF (reference sequence). The CDR3 has 15 residues.

The chain has TRBV6-4 and TRBJ2-2, with TRBD2 as a possible D gene (6 bases). The CDR3 runs to 15 residues. V lost 5 bases and J 3 bases, leaving 13 bases between the germline ends. In germline, CDR1 is MRHNA, CDR2 SNTAGT. Written as DNA, the CDR3 is TGTGCCAGCAGTACGGGAGCGGAGGACACCGGGGAGCTGTTTTTT. Amino acids: CASSTGAEDTGELFF.

V gene TRBV6-5 combines with J gene TRBJ1-2; 10 bases are shared with TRBD1. V lost 4 bases and J lost 2; bases outside the gene matches: 4. The germline gives CDR1 MNHEY, CDR2 SVGAGI. This CDR3 comprises 15 residues. In DNA, the CDR3 is TGTGCCAGCAGTTCGGACAGGGGGTGGAACTATGGCTACACCTTC. Amino acid sequence: CASSSDRGWNYGYTF.

This sequence joins TRBV6-5 and TRBJ2-7; TRBD1 agrees at 7 bases. This CDR3 contains 14 residues. V lost 6 bases, J lost 2 bases, and 7 bases stayed unmatched. Looked up from germline, CDR1 is MNHEY and CDR2 is SVGAGI. The CDR3 bases are TGTGCCAGCAGCCCTGACAGGGCAGCCTACGAGCAGTACTTC. It specifies CASSPDRAAYEQYF.

Only one count was recorded for this clone. The chain has TRBV6-1 and TRBJ2-3, with 9 bases matching TRBD2. CDR1 is MNHNS, CDR2 SASEGT, per germline. CDR3 length: 15 amino acids. Trimming at V came to 6 bases and at J to 2 bases, leaving 6 bases not matched to a gene. CDR3 amino acids: CASRQRGANTDTQYF. The DNA of the CDR3 is TGTGCCAGCAGGCAGCGGGGGGCCAACACAGATACGCAGTATTTT.

The chain couples TRBV5-1 to TRBJ2-5; possible D gene TRBD2, 5 bases. Looked up from germline, CDR1 is SGHRS and CDR2 is YFSETQ. CDR3 length: 14 amino acids. V lost 0 bases, J lost 5 bases, and 11 bases lay in between. The CDR3 spells CASSLAKEEETQYF. Here the CDR3 DNA reads TGCGCCAGCAGCTTGGCCAAGGAGGAGGAGACCCAGTACTTC.

The rearrangement joins TRBV5-1 to TRBJ2-4; weak D call: TRBD1 (6 bases). The CDR3 is 15 amino acids. V lost 0 bases to trimming and J lost 7 bases, with 14 bases between them. Germline lookup yields CDR1 SGHRS and CDR2 YFSETQ. CDR3 nucleotides: TGCGCCAGCAGCTTGGGAGAGGGGGAGATGAACATTCAGTACTTC. This sequence encodes CASSLGEGEMNIQYF.

CDR3 sequence: CASSTSAGNYGYTF. The CDR3 coding sequence is TGCGCCAGCTCAACCTCTGCAGGGAACTATGGCTACACCTTC. The chain employs TRBV5-1 and TRBJ1-2, with D possibly TRBD1 on 5 matching bases. With 7 bases removed from V and 2 bases from J, the gap between germline ends came to 15 bases. CDR3 length: 14 residues. CDR1 and CDR2 (germline): SGHRS, YFSETQ.